This T cell receptor (beta chain) was recorded in a study of human T cells and chemical hapten exposure. In the study overall: Patients got weekly scalp diphenylcyclopropenone doses over the approximately 25-week study.

Time point indicated: patch test 1, 2 weeks after DPC sensitization. Treatment noted: therapeutic diphenylcyclopropenone sensitization with weekly scalp DPC. Comment on this clonotype: The antigen is undetermined.

CDR1 and CDR2 (germline): SGHDN, FVKESK. There are 15 residues in the CDR3. The V gene end was trimmed by 0 bases and the J gene end by 8 bases; junction bases not matched to a gene: 7. Findings and caveats of the study: Donor immune responses may differ from healthy people's, since all donors had alopecia.

TCRdb re-called the RACE reads with MiXCR, one entry per CDR3 protein. The sample includes a few hundred thousand distinct CDR3 sequences, about 4.8% of them seen just once. Sequencing was performed on whole blood, taken in connection with sensitization to the hapten diphenylcyclopropenone (DPC). This receptor was identified in a woman between 45 and 65 years old with alopecia areata. Some clones in this sample may be carry-over from other donors' samples. The chain is built from TRBV14 and TRBJ2-4, with TRBD2 identical over 7 bases. The CDR3 sequence is CASSQDWQGGHIQYF. The CDR3 region has the DNA TGTGCCAGCAGCCAAGATTGGCAGGGAGGGCACATTCAGTACTTC.